This T cell receptor (beta chain) is from a study of control samples from healthy donors and cancer patients. From germline, CDR1 is MNHEY and CDR2 SMNVEV (reference sequence). The CDR3 length is 15 residues. J lost 4 bases, V lost 5 bases, and 5 bases had no gene match. This clone has just one count. The protocol was immunoSEQ multiplex PCR, while the TCRdb copy is restricted to in-frame clones and leaves out a portion. This sample has tens of thousands of clones, with around 79% found just once. The TCR originated in a man in his sixties with head and neck cancer. Sequenced input: PBMCs. The V and J genes are TRBV27 and TRBJ2-5; 12 bases are a match to TRBD2. The CDR3 loop reads CASSLAGGPRETQYF. The CDR3, as DNA: TGTGCCAGCAGTCTAGCGGGAGGGCCGAGAGAGACCCAGTACTTC.